The 6 T cell receptor beta chains listed next were all sequenced from one sample in a study of blood T cell repertoires in COVID-19 (dated by TCRdb to between 2020 and 2021). The library was made by the immunoSEQ multiplex PCR assay. The table comes from immuneACCESS by way of TCRdb, which keeps in-frame sequences with V and J called. Part of the clones is missing from these tables; in studies checked, under half for an unresolved V gene and the rest for unknown reasons. The table for this sample lists about 210,000 clones; roughly 80% of them were counted only once. Roughly 2.5% of the sample rests with the top ten. The material sequenced was peripheral blood. The receptors were gathered from a woman in her 40s with active or convalescent COVID-19.

J is TRBJ1-5 and V is TRBV30; D is uncertain. CDR1 is GTSNPN and CDR2 is SVGIG in the germline V gene (reference sequence). This CDR3 is built from 14 residues. V lost 5 bases and J lost 2, with 13 bases in between. The CDR3 loop is CAWASGRGNQPQHF. The CDR3 DNA reads TGTGCCTGGGCCTCGGGTCGTGGCAATCAGCCCCAGCATTTT. The full variable domain, rest sourced from reference TRBV30 and TRBJ1-5, is SQTIHQWPATLVQPVGSPLSLECTVEGTSNPNLYWYRQAAGRGLQLLFYSVGIGQISSEVPQNLSASRPQDRQFILSSKKLLLSDSGFYLCAWASGRGNQPQHFGDGTRLSIL.

V usage is TRBV30 and J usage is TRBJ2-3, with TRBD2 identical over 7 bases. Germline-derived CDR1 and CDR2 are GTSNPN and SVGIG (reference sequence). With 4 bases clipped from V and 2 bases from J, the junction kept 6 bases outside the gene matches. This CDR3 has 14 residues. In nucleotides, the CDR3 is TGTGCCTGGACCAGCGGGGTAAACACAGATACGCAGTATTTT. It specifies CAWTSGVNTDTQYF.

This chain uses TRBV6-5 with TRBJ1-2; D call uncertain. The CDR3 runs to 16 residues. Trimming pared 2 bases from V and 3 bases from J, leaving 16 bases between. Germline CDR1 and CDR2: MNHEY and SVGAGI. CDR3 coding DNA: TGTGCCAGCAGTTACCGACGGGGAGGGAGGTACTATGGCTACACCTTC. Its translation: CASSYRRGGRYYGYTF.

The rearrangement links TRBV11-3 to TRBJ1-1; D perhaps matches TRBD1 (5 bases). CDR3 length: 14 amino acids. The germline V and J ends were trimmed by 3 bases and 0 bases, with 8 bases remaining between them. The germline CDR1 and CDR2 sequences are SGHNT and YENEEA. The CDR3 nucleotides read TGTGCCAGCAGCTTGTCAGGGATGAACACTGAAGCTTTCTTT. Translation: CASSLSGMNTEAFF.

The chain recombines TRBV15 with TRBJ2-5; D possibly corresponds to TRBD2 (5 bases). This CDR3 spans 15 amino acids. V was shortened by 1 base and J by 5 bases, with 14 bases between the two germline ends. Germline loops: CDR1 LNHNV, CDR2 YYDKDF (reference sequence). For the CDR3, the DNA is TGTGCCACCAGCAGAGGGCTCGGGGTAATGGAGACCCAGTACTTC. Amino acids: CATSRGLGVMETQYF.

Here the CDR3 reads CASSQRTGLILDEQYF. CDR3 bases: TGTGCCAGCAGCCAAAGGACAGGTTTGATTCTCGACGAGCAGTACTTC. The chain has TRBV7-9 and TRBJ2-7; the match to TRBD1 covers 7 bases. The CDR3 totals 16 residues. Germline V CDR1 and CDR2: SEHNR, FQNEAQ (reference sequence). Germline trimming cut 5 bases from V and 5 bases from J; bases unmatched to any gene: 15.